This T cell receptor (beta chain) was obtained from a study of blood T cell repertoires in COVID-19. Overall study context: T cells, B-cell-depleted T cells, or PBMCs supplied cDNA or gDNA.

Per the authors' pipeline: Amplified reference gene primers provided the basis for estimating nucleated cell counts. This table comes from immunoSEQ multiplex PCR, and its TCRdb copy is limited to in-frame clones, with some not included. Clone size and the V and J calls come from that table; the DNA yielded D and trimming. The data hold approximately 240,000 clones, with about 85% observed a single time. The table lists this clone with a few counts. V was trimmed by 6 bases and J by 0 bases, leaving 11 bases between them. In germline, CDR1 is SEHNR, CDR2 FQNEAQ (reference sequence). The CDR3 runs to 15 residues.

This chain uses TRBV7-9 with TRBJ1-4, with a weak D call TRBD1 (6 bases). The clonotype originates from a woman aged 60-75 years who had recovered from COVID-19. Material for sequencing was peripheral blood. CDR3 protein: CASRGRQATNEKLFF. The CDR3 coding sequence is TGTGCCAGCAGGGGTCGACAGGCAACTAATGAAAAACTGTTTTTT.